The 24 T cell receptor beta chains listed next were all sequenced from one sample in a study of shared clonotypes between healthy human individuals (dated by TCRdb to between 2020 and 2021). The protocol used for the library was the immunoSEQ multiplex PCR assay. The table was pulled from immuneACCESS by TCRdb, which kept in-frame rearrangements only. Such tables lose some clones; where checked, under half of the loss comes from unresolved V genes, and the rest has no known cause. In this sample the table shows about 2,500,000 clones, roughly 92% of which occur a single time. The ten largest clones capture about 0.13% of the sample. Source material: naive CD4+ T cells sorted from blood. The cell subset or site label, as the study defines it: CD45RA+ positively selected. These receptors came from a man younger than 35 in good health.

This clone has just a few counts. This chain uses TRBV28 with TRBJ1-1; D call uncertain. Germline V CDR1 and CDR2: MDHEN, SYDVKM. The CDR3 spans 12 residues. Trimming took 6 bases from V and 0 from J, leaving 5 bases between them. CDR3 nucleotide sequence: TGTGCCAGCAGGGGCATGAACACTGAAGCTTTCTTT. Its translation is CASRGMNTEAFF.

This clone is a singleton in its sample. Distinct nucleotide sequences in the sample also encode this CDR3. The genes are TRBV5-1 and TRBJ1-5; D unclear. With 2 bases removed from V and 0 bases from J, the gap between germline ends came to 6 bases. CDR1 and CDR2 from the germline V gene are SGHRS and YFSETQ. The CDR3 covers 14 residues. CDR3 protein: CASSLDNSNQPQHF. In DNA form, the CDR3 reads TGCGCCAGCAGCTTAGATAATAGCAATCAGCCCCAGCATTTT.

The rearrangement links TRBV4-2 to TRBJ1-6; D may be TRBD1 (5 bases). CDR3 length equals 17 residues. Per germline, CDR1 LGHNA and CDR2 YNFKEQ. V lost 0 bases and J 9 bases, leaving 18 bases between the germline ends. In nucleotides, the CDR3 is TGTGCCAGCAGCCAAGATATGAGGGTGGGGGAAGTTTCACCCCTCCACTTT. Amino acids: CASSQDMRVGEVSPLHF.

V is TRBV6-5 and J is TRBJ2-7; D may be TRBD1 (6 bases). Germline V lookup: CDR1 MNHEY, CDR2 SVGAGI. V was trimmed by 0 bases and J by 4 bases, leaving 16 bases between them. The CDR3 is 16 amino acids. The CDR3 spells CASSYSGGRGLYEQYF. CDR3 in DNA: TGTGCCAGCAGTTACTCAGGCGGCAGGGGATTATACGAGCAGTACTTC.

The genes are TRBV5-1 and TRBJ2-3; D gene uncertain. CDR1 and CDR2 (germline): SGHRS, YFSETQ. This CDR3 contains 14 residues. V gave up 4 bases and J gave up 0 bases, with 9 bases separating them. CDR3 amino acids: CASSAESSTDTQYF. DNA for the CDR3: TGCGCCAGCAGCGCGGAGTCGAGCACAGATACGCAGTATTTT.

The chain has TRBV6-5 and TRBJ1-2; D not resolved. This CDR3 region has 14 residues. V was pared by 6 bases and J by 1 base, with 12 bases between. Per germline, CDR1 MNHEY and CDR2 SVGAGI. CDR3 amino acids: CASRKDGVNYGYTF. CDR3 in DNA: TGTGCCAGCAGGAAAGACGGAGTTAACTATGGCTACACCTTC.

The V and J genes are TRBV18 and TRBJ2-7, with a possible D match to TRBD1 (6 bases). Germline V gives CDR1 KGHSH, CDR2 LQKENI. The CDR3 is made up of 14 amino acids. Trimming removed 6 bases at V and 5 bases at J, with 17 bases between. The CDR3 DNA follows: TGTGCCAGCTCGCAGGGGAGCATGAAAGACGAGCAGTACTTC. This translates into CASSQGSMKDEQYF.

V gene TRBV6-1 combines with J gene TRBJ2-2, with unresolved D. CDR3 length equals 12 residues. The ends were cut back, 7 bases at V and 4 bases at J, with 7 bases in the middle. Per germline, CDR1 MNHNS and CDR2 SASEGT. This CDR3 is CASIEATGELFF. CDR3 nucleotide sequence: TGTGCCAGCATCGAGGCCACCGGGGAGCTGTTTTTT.

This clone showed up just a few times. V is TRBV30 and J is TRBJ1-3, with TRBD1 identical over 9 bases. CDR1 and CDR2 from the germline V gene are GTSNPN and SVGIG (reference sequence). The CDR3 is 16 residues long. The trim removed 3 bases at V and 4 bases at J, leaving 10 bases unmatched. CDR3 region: CAWRGTGTVVGNTIYF. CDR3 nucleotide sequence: TGTGCCTGGAGAGGGACAGGGACTGTGGTAGGAAACACCATATATTTT. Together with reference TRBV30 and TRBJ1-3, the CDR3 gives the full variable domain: SQTIHQWPATLVQPVGSPLSLECTVEGTSNPNLYWYRQAAGRGLQLLFYSVGIGQISSEVPQNLSASRPQDRQFILSSKKLLLSDSGFYLCAWRGTGTVVGNTIYFGEGSWLTVV.

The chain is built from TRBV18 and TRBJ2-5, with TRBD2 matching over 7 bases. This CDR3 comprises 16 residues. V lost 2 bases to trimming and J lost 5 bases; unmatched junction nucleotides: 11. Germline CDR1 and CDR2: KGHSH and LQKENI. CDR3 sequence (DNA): TGTGCCAGCTCACCAGGCGGGGGAGTATCCGGGGAGACCCAGTACTTC. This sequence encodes CASSPGGGVSGETQYF.

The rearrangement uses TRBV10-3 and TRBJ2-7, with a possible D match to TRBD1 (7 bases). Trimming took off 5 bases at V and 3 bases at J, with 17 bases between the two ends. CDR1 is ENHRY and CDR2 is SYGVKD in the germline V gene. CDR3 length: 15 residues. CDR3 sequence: CAISSQGRIDYEQYF. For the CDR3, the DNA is TGTGCCATCAGTTCACAGGGGAGGATCGACTACGAGCAGTACTTC.

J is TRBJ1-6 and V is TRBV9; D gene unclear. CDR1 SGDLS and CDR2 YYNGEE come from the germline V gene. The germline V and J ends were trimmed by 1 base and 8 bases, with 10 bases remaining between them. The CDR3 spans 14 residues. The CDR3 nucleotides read TGTGCCAGCAGCGTAAATCAGGTTTATTCACCCCTCCACTTT. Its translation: CASSVNQVYSPLHF.

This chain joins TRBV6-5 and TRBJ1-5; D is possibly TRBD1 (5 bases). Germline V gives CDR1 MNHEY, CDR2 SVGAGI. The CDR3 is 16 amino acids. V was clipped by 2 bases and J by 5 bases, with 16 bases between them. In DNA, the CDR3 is TGTGCCAGCAGTTACCCAAGGGGAGGGGAGGATCAGCCCCAGCATTTT. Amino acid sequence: CASSYPRGGEDQPQHF.

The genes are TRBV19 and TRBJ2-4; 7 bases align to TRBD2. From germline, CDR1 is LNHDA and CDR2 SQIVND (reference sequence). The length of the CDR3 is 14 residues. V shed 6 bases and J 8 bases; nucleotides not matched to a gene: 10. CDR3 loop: CASSTSWGGDIQYF. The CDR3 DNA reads TGTGCCAGTAGCACCTCCTGGGGGGGAGACATTCAGTACTTC. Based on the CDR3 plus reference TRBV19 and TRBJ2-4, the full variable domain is DGGITQSPKYLFRKEGQNVTLSCEQNLNHDAMYWYRQDPGQGLRLIYYSQIVNDFQKGDIAEGYSVSREKKESFPLTVTSAQKNPTAFYLCASSTSWGGDIQYFGAGTRLSVL.

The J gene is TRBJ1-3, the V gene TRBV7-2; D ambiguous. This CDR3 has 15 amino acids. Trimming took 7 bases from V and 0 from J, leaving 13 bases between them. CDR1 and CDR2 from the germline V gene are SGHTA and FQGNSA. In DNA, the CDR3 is TGTGCCAGCACCAAGATGGGCCTCTCTGGAAACACCATATATTTT. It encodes CASTKMGLSGNTIYF. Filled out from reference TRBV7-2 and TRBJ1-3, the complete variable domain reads GAGVSQSPSNKVTEKGKDVELRCDPISGHTALYWYRQSLGQGLEFLIYFQGNSAPDKSGLPSDRFSAERTGGSVSTLTIQRTQQEDSAVYLCASTKMGLSGNTIYFGEGSWLTVV.

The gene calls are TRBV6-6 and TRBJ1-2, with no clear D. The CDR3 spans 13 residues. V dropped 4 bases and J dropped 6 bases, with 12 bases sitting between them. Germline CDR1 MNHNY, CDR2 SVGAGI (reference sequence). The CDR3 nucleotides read TGTGCCAGCAGTTCCCAACCCCCCCATGGCTACACCTTC. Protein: CASSSQPPHGYTF.

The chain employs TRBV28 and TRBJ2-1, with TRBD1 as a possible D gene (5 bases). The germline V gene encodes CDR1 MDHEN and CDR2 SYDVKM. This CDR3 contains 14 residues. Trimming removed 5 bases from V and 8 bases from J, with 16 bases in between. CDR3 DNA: TGTGCCAGCAGTCTGTTGGCAGGGAAACATGAGCAGTTCTTC. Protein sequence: CASSLLAGKHEQFF.

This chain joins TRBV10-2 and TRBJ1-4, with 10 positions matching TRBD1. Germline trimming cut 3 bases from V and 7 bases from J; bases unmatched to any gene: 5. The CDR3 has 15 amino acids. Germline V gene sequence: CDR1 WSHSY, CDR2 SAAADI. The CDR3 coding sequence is TGCGCCAGCAGTGACCCGACAGGGGGCTTTGAAAAACTGTTTTTT. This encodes CASSDPTGGFEKLFF.

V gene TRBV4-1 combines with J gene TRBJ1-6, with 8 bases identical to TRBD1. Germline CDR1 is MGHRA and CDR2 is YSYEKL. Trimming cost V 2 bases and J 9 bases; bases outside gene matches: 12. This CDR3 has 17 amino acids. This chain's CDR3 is CASSQPQTGALASPLHF. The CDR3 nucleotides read TGCGCCAGCAGCCAACCTCAGACAGGGGCCCTGGCTTCACCCCTCCACTTT.

The CDR3 protein is CASSLAPTLGGAAYEQYF. CDR3 nucleotide sequence: TGTGCCAGCAGCTTAGCACCCACGTTGGGGGGAGCGGCCTACGAGCAGTACTTC. The chain combines TRBV7-8 with TRBJ2-7; the D gene is possibly TRBD2 (6 bases). In germline, CDR1 is SGHVS, CDR2 FQNEAQ. V lost 0 bases and J lost 2, with 20 bases in between. The CDR3 extends over 18 amino acids. Based on the CDR3 plus reference TRBV7-8 and TRBJ2-7, the full variable domain is GAGVSQSPRYKVAKRGQDVALRCDPISGHVSLFWYQQALGQGPEFLTYFQNEAQLDKSGLPSDRFFAERPEGSVSTLKIQRTQQEDSAVYLCASSLAPTLGGAAYEQYFGPGTRLTVT.

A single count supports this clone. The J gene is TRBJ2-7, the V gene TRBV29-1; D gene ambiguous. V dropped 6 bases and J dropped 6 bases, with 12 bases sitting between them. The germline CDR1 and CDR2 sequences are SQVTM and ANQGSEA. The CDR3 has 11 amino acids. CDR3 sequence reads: CSVWIMGEQYF. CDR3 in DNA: TGCAGCGTGTGGATAATGGGCGAGCAGTACTTC.

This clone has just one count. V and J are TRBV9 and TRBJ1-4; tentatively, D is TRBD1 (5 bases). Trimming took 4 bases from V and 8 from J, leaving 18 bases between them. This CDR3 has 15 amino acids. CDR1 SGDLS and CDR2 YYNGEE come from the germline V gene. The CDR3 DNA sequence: TGTGCCAGCAGCAAGACTTGGGGGTCTGTCGAAAAACTGTTTTTT. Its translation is CASSKTWGSVEKLFF.

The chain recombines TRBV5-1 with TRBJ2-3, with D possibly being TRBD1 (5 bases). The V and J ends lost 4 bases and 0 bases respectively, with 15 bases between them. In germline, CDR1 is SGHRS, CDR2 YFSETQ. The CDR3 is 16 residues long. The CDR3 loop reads CASSGAGSRSTDTQYF. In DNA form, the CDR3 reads TGCGCCAGCAGCGGGGCAGGGTCTCGGAGCACAGATACGCAGTATTTT.

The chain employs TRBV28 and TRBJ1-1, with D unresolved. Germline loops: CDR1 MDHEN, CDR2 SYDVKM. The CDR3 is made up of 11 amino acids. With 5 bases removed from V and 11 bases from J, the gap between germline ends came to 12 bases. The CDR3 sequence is CASSTNSWAFF. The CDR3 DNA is TGTGCCAGCAGTACCAACAGTTGGGCTTTCTTT.